Described below is a single T cell receptor beta chain sequence and its context. The antigen is not known. This entry is derived from a study of Tregs in tolerant kidney transplant recipients. Trimming took 5 bases from V and 1 from J; bases not matched to a gene: 15. Germline lookup yields CDR1 LNHDA and CDR2 SQIVND (reference sequence). There are 20 residues in the CDR3. Thawed PBMCs were FACS-sorted into unstimulated CD4+CD25+CD127- regulatory T cells, CD4+CD25- non-regulatory cells, CD4 and CD8 cells. Sequencing used immunoSEQ multiplex PCR; TCRdb keeps in-frame clones, though not all of them. The sample consists of tens of thousands of clones, 84% of them appearing once. Broader study findings: This study did not directly address biological reproducibility. Few patients were studied, so findings need validation in larger groups. The most relevant donor-specific Treg TCRbeta repertoire apparently came from expansion with activated donor B cells.

The TCR sequence derives from a human donor in good health. Sequencing used CD4+ T cells from blood. The chain couples TRBV19 to TRBJ2-6; TRBD1 aligns across 9 bases. The CDR3 DNA reads TGTGCCAGTAGTCTCCGGGACAGGGCTTTCGATTCTTCTGGGGCCAACGTCCTGACTTTC. It is translated as CASSLRDRAFDSSGANVLTF.